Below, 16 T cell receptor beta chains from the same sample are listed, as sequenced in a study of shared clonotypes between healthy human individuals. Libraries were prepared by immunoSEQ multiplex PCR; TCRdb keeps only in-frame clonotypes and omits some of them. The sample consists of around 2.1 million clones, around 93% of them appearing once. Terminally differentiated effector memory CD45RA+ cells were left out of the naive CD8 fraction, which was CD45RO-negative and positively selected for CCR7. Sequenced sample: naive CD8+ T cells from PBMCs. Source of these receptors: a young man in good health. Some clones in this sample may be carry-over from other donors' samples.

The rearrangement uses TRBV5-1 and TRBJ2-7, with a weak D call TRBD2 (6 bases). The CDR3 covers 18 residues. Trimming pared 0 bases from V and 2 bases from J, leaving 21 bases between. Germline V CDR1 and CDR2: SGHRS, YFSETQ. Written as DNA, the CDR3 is TGCGCCAGCAGCTTGGAATTGCGGGGAGTCCCAAAGACCTACGAGCAGTACTTC. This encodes CASSLELRGVPKTYEQYF.

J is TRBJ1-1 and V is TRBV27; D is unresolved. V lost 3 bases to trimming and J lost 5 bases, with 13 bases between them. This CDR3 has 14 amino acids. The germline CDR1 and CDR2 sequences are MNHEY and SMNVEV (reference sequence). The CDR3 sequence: CASSFQSAGTEAFF. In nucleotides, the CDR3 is TGTGCCAGCAGTTTTCAATCGGCCGGGACTGAAGCTTTCTTT.

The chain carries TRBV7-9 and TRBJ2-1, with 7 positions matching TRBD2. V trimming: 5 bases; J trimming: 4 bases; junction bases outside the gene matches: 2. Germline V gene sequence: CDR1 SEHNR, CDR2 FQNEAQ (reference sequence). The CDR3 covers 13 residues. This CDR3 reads CASSIGGYNEQFF. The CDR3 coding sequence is TGTGCCAGCAGCATCGGGGGGTACAATGAGCAGTTCTTC.

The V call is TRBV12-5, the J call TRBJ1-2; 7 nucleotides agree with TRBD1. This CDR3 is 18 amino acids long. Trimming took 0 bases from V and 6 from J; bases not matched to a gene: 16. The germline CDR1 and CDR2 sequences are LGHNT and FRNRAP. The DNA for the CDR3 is TGTGCTAGTGGTTTGGTTCCCCCCCGAGGAACAGGGGCGGATGGCTACACCTTC. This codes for CASGLVPPRGTGADGYTF.

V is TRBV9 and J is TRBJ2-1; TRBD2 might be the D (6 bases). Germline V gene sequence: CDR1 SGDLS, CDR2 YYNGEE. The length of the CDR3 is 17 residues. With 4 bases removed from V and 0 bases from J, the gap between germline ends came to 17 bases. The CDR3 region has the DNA TGTGCCAGCAGCCCTTACTCTAGCGCCAGCTCCTACAATGAGCAGTTCTTC. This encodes CASSPYSSASSYNEQFF.

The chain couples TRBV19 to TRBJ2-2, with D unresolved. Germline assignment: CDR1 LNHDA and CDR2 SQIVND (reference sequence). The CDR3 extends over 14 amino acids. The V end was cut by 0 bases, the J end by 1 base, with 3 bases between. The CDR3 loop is CASSIDGNTGELFF. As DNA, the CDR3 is TGTGCCAGTAGTATAGACGGGAACACCGGGGAGCTGTTTTTT.

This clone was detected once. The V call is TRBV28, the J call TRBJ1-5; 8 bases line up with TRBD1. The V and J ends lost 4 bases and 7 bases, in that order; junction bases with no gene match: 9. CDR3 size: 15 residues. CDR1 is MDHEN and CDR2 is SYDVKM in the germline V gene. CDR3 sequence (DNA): TGTGCCAGCAGTTGGGGACAGGCCGTCGCCCAGCCCCAGCATTTT. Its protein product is CASSWGQAVAQPQHF.

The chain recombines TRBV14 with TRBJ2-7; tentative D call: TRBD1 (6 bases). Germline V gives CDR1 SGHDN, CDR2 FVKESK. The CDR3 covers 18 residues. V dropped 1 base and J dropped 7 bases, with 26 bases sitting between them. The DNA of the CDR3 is TGTGCCAGCAGCCAAGGGTATTCAGGGGCGAGCATACGGTGGGAGCAGTACTTC. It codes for CASSQGYSGASIRWEQYF.

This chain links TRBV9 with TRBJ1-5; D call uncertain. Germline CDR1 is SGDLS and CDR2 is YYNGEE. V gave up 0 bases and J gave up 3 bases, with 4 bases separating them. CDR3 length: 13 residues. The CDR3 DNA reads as TGTGCCAGCAGCGTAGTCCCCAATCAGCCCCAGCATTTT. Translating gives CASSVVPNQPQHF.

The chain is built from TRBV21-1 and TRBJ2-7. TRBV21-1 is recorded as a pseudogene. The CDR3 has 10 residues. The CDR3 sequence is CASSWDPVDF. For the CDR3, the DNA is TGTGCCAGCAGCTGGGACCCCGTGGACTTC.

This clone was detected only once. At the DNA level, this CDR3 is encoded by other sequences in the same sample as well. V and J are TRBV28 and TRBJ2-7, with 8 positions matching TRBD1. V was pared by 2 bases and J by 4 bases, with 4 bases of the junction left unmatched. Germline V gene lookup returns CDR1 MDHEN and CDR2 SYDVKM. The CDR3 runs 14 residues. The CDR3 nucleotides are TGTGCCAGCAGTTTAATAACAGGGGGGTACGAGCAGTACTTC. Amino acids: CASSLITGGYEQYF.

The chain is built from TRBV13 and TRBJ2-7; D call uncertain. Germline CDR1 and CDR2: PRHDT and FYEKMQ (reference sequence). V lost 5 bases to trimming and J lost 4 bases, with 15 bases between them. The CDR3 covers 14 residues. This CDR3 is CASSPPGISYEQYF. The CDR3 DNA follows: TGTGCCAGCAGCCCCCCCGGTATTTCGTACGAGCAGTACTTC.

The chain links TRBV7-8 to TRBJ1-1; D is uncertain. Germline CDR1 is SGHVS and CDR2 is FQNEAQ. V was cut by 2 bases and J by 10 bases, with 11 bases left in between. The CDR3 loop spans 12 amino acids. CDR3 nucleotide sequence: TGTGCCAGCAGCTTAAGACGGCTTGGAGCTTTCTTT. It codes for CASSLRRLGAFF. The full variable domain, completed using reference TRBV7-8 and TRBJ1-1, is GAGVSQSPRYKVAKRGQDVALRCDPISGHVSLFWYQQALGQGPEFLTYFQNEAQLDKSGLPSDRFFAERPEGSVSTLKIQRTQQEDSAVYLCASSLRRLGAFFGQGTRLTVV.

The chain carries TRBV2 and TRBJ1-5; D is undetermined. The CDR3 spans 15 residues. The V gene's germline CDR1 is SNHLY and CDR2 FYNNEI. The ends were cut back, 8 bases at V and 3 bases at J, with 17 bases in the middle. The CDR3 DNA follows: TGTGCCAGCGTTCAAGTGTTGGGAACCAATCAGCCCCAGCATTTT. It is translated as CASVQVLGTNQPQHF.

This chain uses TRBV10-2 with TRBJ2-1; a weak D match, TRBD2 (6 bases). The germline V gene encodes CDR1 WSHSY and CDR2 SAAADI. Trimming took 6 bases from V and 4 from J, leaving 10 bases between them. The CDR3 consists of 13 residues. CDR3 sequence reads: CASSLSGYNEQFF. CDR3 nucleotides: TGCGCCAGCAGCCTTAGCGGTTACAATGAGCAGTTCTTC.

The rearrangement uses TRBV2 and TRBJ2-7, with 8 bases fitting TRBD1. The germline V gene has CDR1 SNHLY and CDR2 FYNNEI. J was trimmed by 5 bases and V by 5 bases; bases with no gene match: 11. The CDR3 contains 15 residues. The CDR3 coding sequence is TGTGCCAGCAGTCCCGGGCAGGGGGCCGGAGACGAGCAGTACTTC. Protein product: CASSPGQGAGDEQYF. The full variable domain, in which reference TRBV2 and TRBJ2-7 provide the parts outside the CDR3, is EPEVTQTPSHQVTQMGQEVILRCVPISNHLYFYWYRQILGQKVEFLVSFYNNEISEKSEIFDDQFSVERPDGSNFTLKIRSTKLEDSAMYFCASSPGQGAGDEQYFGPGTRLTVT.